This TCR beta chain was obtained from a study of T-cell memory formation after mild COVID-19. CDR3 length: 15 residues. Per the germline V gene, CDR1 is SGHTA and CDR2 is FQGNSA. Trimming left V 5 bases short and J 4 bases short, with 15 bases between. Broader study findings: Mainly in CM and EM were contracting CD4+ clones; CD8+ were in EMRA.

Barcoded TCR alpha and TCR beta cDNA libraries with UMIs came from 5'RACE using constant-segment primers. TCRdb used MiXCR to reprocess the 5' RACE reads, holding one entry per CDR3 protein. The sample includes 150,000 to 200,000 distinct CDR3 sequences, over 10% of them seen just once. This clonotype appeared a few times. The antigen is unknown. The TCR sequence derives from a man between 18 and 35 years old who had mild COVID-19 (a few samples of this study predate the infection). Cell type and time point are not known. Material for sequencing was PBMCs or a T cell subset sorted from them (not recorded which). The chain links TRBV7-2 to TRBJ1-3; D gene unclear. CDR3 DNA: TGTGCCAGCAGCCCGCCGAGCCTTTCCGGAAACACCATATATTTT. This codes for CASSPPSLSGNTIYF. The variable domain in full, completed from reference TRBV7-2 and TRBJ1-3, reads GAGVSQSPSNKVTEKGKDVELRCDPISGHTALYWYRQSLGQGLEFLIYFQGNSAPDKSGLPSDRFSAERTGGSVSTLTIQRTQQEDSAVYLCASSPPSLSGNTIYFGEGSWLTVV.